The present T cell receptor (beta chain) was sequenced within a study of blood T cell repertoires in COVID-19 (dated by TCRdb to the early 2020s). About the investigation overall: Collaborator samples came from the United States, Italy and Spain and covered acute and convalescent phases of COVID-19. The material from the prospective study consisted of cDNA or gDNA derived from T cells, B-cell-depleted T cells, or PBMCs. Deeply sampled blood TCRbeta repertoires from subjects exposed to, actively infected with, or recovered from COVID-19 were included in the dataset. The repertoires were made available in a free public database intended to serve as a resource for research on the immune response to SARS-CoV-2. The samples were drawn from the first 160 participants of the ongoing ImmuneRACE study and from 1,254 subjects provided by 6 global collaborators. A de-identified subject ID, COVID-19 status, age in years and sex were almost always included in the sample metadata. HLA class I and class II types, where available, came from metadata supplied by the sample provider rather than from assay-based typing.

Each collaborating institution followed its own protocols to collect whole blood in K2EDTA tubes. For TCRbeta analysis, collaborator samples were shipped as frozen whole blood, as isolated PBMCs, or as DNA extracted from either sample type. This clone was counted a few times. This clone's antigen is unknown. One base away there is no much larger clone; base qualities are not given. Paper-wide results and their limitations: The quantity of clinical and demographic metadata differed by source and by participant and was supplied without curation.

The immunoSEQ Assay, a bias-controlled multiplex PCR, was used to amplify TCRbeta CDR3 regions from genomic DNA. Per the original workflow: Nucleated cell counts per sample were estimated from amplification of reference gene primers within the assay. To quantify the absolute abundance of each unique TCRbeta CDR3 rearrangement, sequence reads were collapsed and filtered. Productive Simpson clonality was computed per sample as the square root of Simpson's diversity index over productive rearrangements. In TCRdb, the immuneACCESS table is reduced to in-frame sequences with V and J assigned. These tables do not hold every clone; where another copy was compared, an unresolved V gene accounts for under half, and the others remain unexplained. V and J calls and clone size come straight from that table; D and trimming were deduced from the DNA. In this sample the table shows about 75,000 clones, roughly 85% of which occur a single time. The biggest ten clones account for approximately 45% of the sample.

From the cysteine up to the phenylalanine, the CDR3 has a length of 14 residues. Of all the DNA, just the CDR3 is kept, 42 bases in frame from base 1. Based on the germline V gene (reference sequence), the CDR1 and CDR2 sequences are LGHDT and YNNKEL. Germline trimming: 5 bases from V, 2 bases from J; junction bases outside gene matches: 3. The source is a human donor in a cohort sampled during active COVID-19. The rearrangement combines TRBV3-1 (or the pseudogene TRBV3-2) with TRBJ2-5, and 9 bases in between align with TRBD2. The material sequenced was peripheral blood. The nucleotides are TGTGCCAGCAGCACGACTAGCGGTCAAGAGACCCAGTACTTC. The translation is CASSTTSGQETQYF.